Following are 3 T cell receptor beta chains from one sample sequenced in a study of vaccination effects on CD4 cells after COVID-19. Sequencing was performed with immunoSEQ multiplex PCR; in TCRdb, only in-frame clones are kept and a portion is missing. The data show around 69,000 clones, approximately 80% seen once. A 10-day culture period preceded the isolation of CD4+ T cells. Vaccine administered to participants consisted of two doses of either BNT162b2 or mRNA-1273. The antigens for these receptors are not known. The sample in question was CD4+ T cells from PBMCs cultured without peptide, obtained after COVID-19 vaccination. These receptors were taken from a human donor who received a COVID-19 vaccine.

The chain recombines TRBV30 with TRBJ1-3; D ambiguous. V lost 7 bases, J lost 0 bases, and 13 bases lay in between. CDR3 length: 14 residues. Germline V CDR1 and CDR2: GTSNPN, SVGIG (reference sequence). CDR3 nucleotide sequence: TGTGCCTTCGAGCGCGGAACCTCTGGAAACACCATATATTTT. Its translation is CAFERGTSGNTIYF.

The J gene is TRBJ1-3, the V gene TRBV6-2 or TRBV6-3; D gene ambiguous. The V gene lost 5 bases and the J gene lost 5 bases, with 22 bases spanning the gap. Per the germline V gene, CDR1 is MNHEY and CDR2 is SVGEGT. The CDR3 consists of 17 residues. The CDR3 protein is CASSPPLGGAVRNTIYF. For the CDR3, the DNA is TGTGCCAGCAGTCCACCCCTCGGAGGAGCGGTTAGAAACACCATATATTTT.

The J gene is TRBJ1-1, the V gene TRBV12-3 or TRBV12-4; TRBD1 aligns across 9 bases. V trimming: 3 bases; J trimming: 7 bases; junction bases outside the gene matches: 3. This CDR3 comprises 13 residues. CDR3 nucleotides: TGTGCCAGCAGTTTGGGGACAGGGCGTGAAGCTTTCTTT. Translating it yields CASSLGTGREAFF.